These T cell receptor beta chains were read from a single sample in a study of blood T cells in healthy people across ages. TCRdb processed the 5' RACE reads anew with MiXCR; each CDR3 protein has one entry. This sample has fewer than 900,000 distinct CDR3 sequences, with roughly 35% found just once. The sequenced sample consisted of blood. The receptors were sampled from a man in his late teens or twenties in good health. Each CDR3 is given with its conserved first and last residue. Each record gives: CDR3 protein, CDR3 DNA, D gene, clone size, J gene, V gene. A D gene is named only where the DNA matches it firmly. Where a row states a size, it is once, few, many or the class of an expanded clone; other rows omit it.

CDR3aa: CASSVPAGTDTQYF
CDR3nt: TGTGCCAGCAGCGTCCCCGCGGGCACAGATACGCAGTATTTT
d_gene: .
abundance: .
j_gene: TRBJ2-3
v_gene: TRBV7-2

CDR3aa: CASSLVPDRQETQYF
CDR3nt: TGTGCCAGCAGCTTAGTTCCGGACCGACAAGAGACCCAGTACTTC
d_gene: .
abundance: .
j_gene: TRBJ2-5
v_gene: TRBV7-9

CDR3aa: CASSVDRGRTEAFF
CDR3nt: TGCGCCAGCAGCGTGGATCGTGGGAGAACTGAAGCTTTCTTT
d_gene: .
abundance: .
j_gene: TRBJ1-1
v_gene: TRBV5-1

CDR3aa: CSARGPGGPHEQFF
CDR3nt: TGCAGTGCGAGAGGTCCGGGGGGGCCGCATGAGCAGTTCTTC
d_gene: TRBD2
abundance: few
j_gene: TRBJ2-1
v_gene: TRBV20-1

CDR3aa: CSADHDREKLFF
CDR3nt: TGCAGCGCTGACCATGACAGGGAGAAACTGTTTTTT
d_gene: TRBD1
abundance: .
j_gene: TRBJ1-4
v_gene: TRBV29-1

CDR3aa: CAISGGLAQETQYF
CDR3nt: TGTGCCATCAGTGGAGGACTAGCCCAAGAGACCCAGTACTTC
d_gene: TRBD2
abundance: many
j_gene: TRBJ2-5
v_gene: TRBV10-3

CDR3aa: CSARDSGGRLADTQYF
CDR3nt: TGCAGTGCCAGAGATAGTGGGGGGCGCTTGGCAGATACGCAGTATTTT
d_gene: .
abundance: .
j_gene: TRBJ2-3
v_gene: TRBV20-1

CDR3aa: CASSYRELAKNIQYF
CDR3nt: TGTGCCAGCAGTTACCGTGAACTAGCCAAAAACATTCAGTACTTC
d_gene: .
abundance: .
j_gene: TRBJ2-4
v_gene: TRBV6-2/TRBV6-3

CDR3aa: CASSQEEATSNTGELFF
CDR3nt: TGCGCCAGCAGCCAAGAAGAGGCAACATCGAACACCGGGGAGCTGTTTTTT
d_gene: .
abundance: .
j_gene: TRBJ2-2
v_gene: TRBV4-3

CDR3aa: CASSLVRNWGGLPRPYGYTF
CDR3nt: TGTGCCAGCAGCTTAGTCCGGAATTGGGGGGGGCTCCCAAGGCCCTATGGCTACACCTTC
d_gene: .
abundance: few
j_gene: TRBJ1-2
v_gene: TRBV7-2

CDR3aa: CASSQTGSGFTDTQYF
CDR3nt: TGTGCCAGCAGTCAGACTGGGTCGGGGTTCACAGATACGCAGTATTTT
d_gene: .
abundance: .
j_gene: TRBJ2-3
v_gene: TRBV12-3/TRBV12-4

CDR3aa: CAISDGATNYGCTF
CDR3nt: TGTGCCATCAGTGACGGTGCCACTAACTATGGCTGCACCTTC
d_gene: .
abundance: .
j_gene: TRBJ1-2
v_gene: TRBV10-3

CDR3aa: CASSEEASMAGELFF
CDR3nt: TGTGCCAGCAGTGAAGAGGCTAGTATGGCCGGGGAGCTGTTTTTT
d_gene: .
abundance: .
j_gene: TRBJ2-2
v_gene: TRBV2

CDR3aa: CSARDPGQGRRDGYTF
CDR3nt: TGCAGTGCTAGAGATCCGGGACAGGGGCGAAGGGATGGCTACACCTTC
d_gene: TRBD1
abundance: .
j_gene: TRBJ1-2
v_gene: TRBV20-1

CDR3aa: CSARGQSGTGITRSYNSPLHF
CDR3nt: TGCAGTGCTAGAGGGCAGAGCGGGACAGGGATCACTCGCTCCTATAATTCACCCCTCCACTTT
d_gene: TRBD1
abundance: few
j_gene: TRBJ1-6
v_gene: TRBV20-1

CDR3aa: CASSSSDWALYEQYF
CDR3nt: .
d_gene: .
abundance: many
j_gene: TRBJ2-7
v_gene: TRBV12-3/TRBV12-4

CDR3aa: CASSLTGGPSATQYF
CDR3nt: TGTGCCAGCAGTTTAACGGGGGGCCCCTCGGCTACGCAGTATTTT
d_gene: .
abundance: many
j_gene: TRBJ2-3
v_gene: TRBV12-3/TRBV12-4

CDR3aa: CASSYATGLPEQYF
CDR3nt: TGTGCCAGCAGTTACGCGACAGGGCTACCCGAGCAGTACTTC
d_gene: TRBD1
abundance: .
j_gene: TRBJ2-7
v_gene: TRBV6-5

CDR3aa: CASSSPGLDPYNEQFF
CDR3nt: TGTGCCAGCAGTTCCCCGGGACTAGACCCCTACAATGAGCAGTTCTTC
d_gene: TRBD2
abundance: .
j_gene: TRBJ2-1
v_gene: TRBV7-8

CDR3aa: CASSPSEGTDTQYF
CDR3nt: TGTGCCAGCAGTCCCAGTGAGGGGACAGATACGCAGTATTTT
d_gene: .
abundance: .
j_gene: TRBJ2-3
v_gene: TRBV27

CDR3aa: CASREWDSRNYGYTF
CDR3nt: TGTGCCAGCAGGGAGTGGGACAGCCGTAACTATGGCTACACCTTC
d_gene: .
abundance: .
j_gene: TRBJ1-2
v_gene: TRBV21-1

CDR3aa: CASSLRGESSYEQYF
CDR3nt: TGTGCCAGCAGCCTTCGAGGGGAGAGCTCCTACGAGCAGTACTTC
d_gene: .
abundance: .
j_gene: TRBJ2-7
v_gene: TRBV5-5

CDR3aa: CASSKTRYYEQYF
CDR3nt: TGTGCCAGCAGCAAAACTAGGTACTACGAGCAGTACTTC
d_gene: .
abundance: .
j_gene: TRBJ2-7
v_gene: TRBV7-6

CDR3aa: CSVVFGRGNEAFF
CDR3nt: TGCAGCGTTGTCTTCGGCAGGGGAAATGAAGCTTTCTTT
d_gene: .
abundance: .
j_gene: TRBJ1-1
v_gene: TRBV29-1

CDR3aa: CASSRAVDTQYF
CDR3nt: TGTGCCAGCAGTCGAGCGGTAGATACGCAGTATTTT
d_gene: .
abundance: few
j_gene: TRBJ2-3
v_gene: TRBV7-2

CDR3aa: CSVSRDVNEKLFF
CDR3nt: TGCAGCGTTTCCAGGGATGTTAATGAAAAACTGTTTTTT
d_gene: .
abundance: few
j_gene: TRBJ1-4
v_gene: TRBV29-1

CDR3aa: CASARQPNTEAFF
CDR3nt: TGTGCCAGCGCTAGACAGCCTAACACTGAAGCTTTCTTT
d_gene: .
abundance: .
j_gene: TRBJ1-1
v_gene: TRBV7-2

CDR3aa: CASTYVQGAGEKLFF
CDR3nt: TGTGCCAGCACTTACGTACAGGGGGCGGGTGAAAAACTGTTTTTT
d_gene: TRBD1
abundance: few
j_gene: TRBJ1-4
v_gene: TRBV7-2

CDR3aa: CASSLSNPGDTQYF
CDR3nt: TGTGCCAGCAGTTTATCGAACCCGGGAGATACGCAGTATTTT
d_gene: .
abundance: many
j_gene: TRBJ2-3
v_gene: TRBV27

CDR3aa: CASSSGTGGFNEQFF
CDR3nt: TGTGCCAGCAGCTCCGGGACAGGGGGCTTTAATGAGCAGTTCTTC
d_gene: TRBD1
abundance: few
j_gene: TRBJ2-1
v_gene: TRBV7-8

CDR3aa: CASSFGQGKGWYEQFF
CDR3nt: TGTGCCAGCAGCTTCGGACAGGGCAAAGGATGGTATGAGCAGTTCTTC
d_gene: TRBD1
abundance: few
j_gene: TRBJ2-1
v_gene: TRBV7-2

CDR3aa: CASSLDGTGGGYTF
CDR3nt: TGTGCCAGCAGCTTGGACGGGACGGGCGGAGGCTACACCTTC
d_gene: .
abundance: .
j_gene: TRBJ1-2
v_gene: TRBV7-9

CDR3aa: CSVDPGTDSNQPQHF
CDR3nt: TGCAGCGTTGATCCCGGGACGGATAGCAATCAGCCCCAGCATTTT
d_gene: .
abundance: few
j_gene: TRBJ1-5
v_gene: TRBV29-1

CDR3aa: CASSPMPQETQYF
CDR3nt: TGTGCCAGCAGCCCCATGCCCCAAGAGACCCAGTACTTC
d_gene: .
abundance: few
j_gene: TRBJ2-5
v_gene: TRBV7-3

CDR3aa: CASSLVIRGQGKINEQFF
CDR3nt: TGTGCCAGCAGCTTAGTAATCCGGGGGCAGGGAAAAATCAATGAGCAGTTCTTC
d_gene: .
abundance: once
j_gene: TRBJ2-1
v_gene: TRBV7-2

CDR3aa: CASSVAGTSTDTQYF
CDR3nt: TGTGCCAGCAGTGTAGCGGGGACCAGCACAGATACGCAGTATTTT
d_gene: TRBD2
abundance: many
j_gene: TRBJ2-3
v_gene: TRBV2

CDR3aa: CASSPRDLWNEKLFF
CDR3nt: TGTGCCAGCAGCCCGAGGGACCTTTGGAACGAAAAACTGTTTTTT
d_gene: .
abundance: few
j_gene: TRBJ1-4
v_gene: TRBV27

CDR3aa: CASSMGLYNTEAFF
CDR3nt: TGTGCCAGTAGTATGGGGCTTTATAACACTGAAGCTTTCTTT
d_gene: .
abundance: .
j_gene: TRBJ1-1
v_gene: TRBV19

CDR3aa: CACSTRTSLNEEKLFF
CDR3nt: TGTGCCTGCAGCACCCGGACCTCCCTGAACGAGGAAAAACTGTTTTTT
d_gene: .
abundance: .
j_gene: TRBJ1-4
v_gene: TRBV28

CDR3aa: CASSLRGQGGGDTQYF
CDR3nt: TGCGCCAGCAGCCTTCGTGGGCAAGGTGGGGGAGATACGCAGTATTTT
d_gene: .
abundance: few
j_gene: TRBJ2-3
v_gene: TRBV4-3

CDR3aa: CSARDRFSNGYTF
CDR3nt: TGCAGTGCTAGAGATCGTTTTTCTAATGGCTACACCTTC
d_gene: .
abundance: few
j_gene: TRBJ1-2
v_gene: TRBV20-1

CDR3aa: CAWSTGGQAYGYTF
CDR3nt: TGTGCCTGGAGTACGGGGGGACAGGCGTATGGCTACACCTTC
d_gene: TRBD1
abundance: .
j_gene: TRBJ1-2
v_gene: TRBV30

CDR3aa: CASSARGPGLAASVATDTQYF
CDR3nt: TGTGCCAGCAGCGCGAGGGGTCCGGGACTAGCAGCAAGCGTAGCCACAGATACGCAGTATTTT
d_gene: TRBD2
abundance: .
j_gene: TRBJ2-3
v_gene: TRBV9

CDR3aa: CSARLAGGLAVSNEQYF
CDR3nt: TGCAGTGCAAGACTAGCGGGGGGGCTCGCGGTTTCCAATGAGCAGTACTTC
d_gene: TRBD2
abundance: .
j_gene: TRBJ2-7
v_gene: TRBV20-1

CDR3aa: CSVDEGTGVYGYTF
CDR3nt: TGCAGCGTTGACGAGGGGACAGGGGTCTATGGCTACACCTTC
d_gene: TRBD1
abundance: .
j_gene: TRBJ1-2
v_gene: TRBV29-1

CDR3aa: CASGRGSDEQYF
CDR3nt: TGCGCCTCGGGCAGGGGTAGCGACGAGCAGTACTTC
d_gene: .
abundance: few
j_gene: TRBJ2-7
v_gene: TRBV4-3

CDR3aa: CASSVGRGNTEAFF
CDR3nt: TGTGCCAGCAGTGTGGGACGGGGGAACACTGAAGCTTTCTTT
d_gene: .
abundance: few
j_gene: TRBJ1-1
v_gene: TRBV2

CDR3aa: CASSIPGGDEQYF
CDR3nt: TGCGCCAGCAGCATCCCAGGGGGCGACGAGCAGTACTTC
d_gene: TRBD1
abundance: .
j_gene: TRBJ2-7
v_gene: TRBV4-1

CDR3aa: CASTRGAYYGYTF
CDR3nt: TGTGCCAGCACCCGGGGGGCTTACTATGGCTACACCTTC
d_gene: .
abundance: .
j_gene: TRBJ1-2
v_gene: TRBV12-3/TRBV12-4

CDR3aa: CASSTYRVNQPQHF
CDR3nt: TGTGCCAGTAGTACTTACAGGGTAAATCAGCCCCAGCATTTT
d_gene: .
abundance: few
j_gene: TRBJ1-5
v_gene: TRBV19

CDR3aa: CASSYGGAWTEAFF
CDR3nt: TGTGCCAGCAGTTACGGCGGGGCTTGGACTGAAGCTTTCTTT
d_gene: .
abundance: .
j_gene: TRBJ1-1
v_gene: TRBV6-2/TRBV6-3

CDR3aa: CASSPSLSHNEQFF
CDR3nt: TGTGCCAGCAGCCCCTCGTTATCCCACAATGAGCAGTTCTTC
d_gene: .
abundance: .
j_gene: TRBJ2-1
v_gene: TRBV9

CDR3aa: CSGGGTSGQETQFF
CDR3nt: TGCAGCGGAGGAGGGACTAGCGGACAAGAGACCCAGTTCTTC
d_gene: TRBD2
abundance: .
j_gene: TRBJ2-1
v_gene: TRBV29-1